The clone carrying this TCR beta chain was found once. The CDR3 contains 12 residues. Trimming pared 4 bases from V and 6 bases from J, leaving 10 bases between. The data belong to a study of blood T cell repertoires in COVID-19. Authors' methods: Quantification of nucleated cells was approximated via reference gene primer amplification. Only in-frame clones appear in the TCRdb table, and some are missing; sequencing was by immunoSEQ multiplex PCR. Clonal size and the V and J genes are those of that table, whereas D and trimming came from the DNA. Here the sample spans nearly 350,000 clones, around 87% being singletons. During active infection, Seattle patients enrolled and were then monitored through disease.

V is TRBV12-3 or TRBV12-4 and J is TRBJ2-7; D might be TRBD2 (5 bases). Sequencing was done on a sample of peripheral blood. The sequence was collected from a woman between 45 and 60 years old with COVID-19, enrolled during active disease. CDR3 DNA sequence: TGTGCCAGCAGTTCTGCGGGTAGCGAGCAGTACTTC. Translating it yields CASSSAGSEQYF.